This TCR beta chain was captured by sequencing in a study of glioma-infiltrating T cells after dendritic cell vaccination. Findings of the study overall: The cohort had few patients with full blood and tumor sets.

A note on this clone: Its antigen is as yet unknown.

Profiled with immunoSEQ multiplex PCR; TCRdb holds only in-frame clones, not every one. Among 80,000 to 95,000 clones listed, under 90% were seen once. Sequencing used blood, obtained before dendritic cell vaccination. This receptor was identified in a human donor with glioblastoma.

CDR3 loop: CASSPSWSYNEQFF. The DNA for the CDR3 is TGCGCCAGCAGTCCTAGCTGGTCCTACAATGAGCAGTTCTTC. The V gene is TRBV10-1, the J gene TRBJ2-1; D perhaps matches TRBD2 (5 bases). This CDR3 contains 14 residues. CDR1 is WNHNN and CDR2 is SYGVQD in the germline V gene (reference sequence). Deletions cut 5 bases from V and 1 base from J, with 9 bases between.